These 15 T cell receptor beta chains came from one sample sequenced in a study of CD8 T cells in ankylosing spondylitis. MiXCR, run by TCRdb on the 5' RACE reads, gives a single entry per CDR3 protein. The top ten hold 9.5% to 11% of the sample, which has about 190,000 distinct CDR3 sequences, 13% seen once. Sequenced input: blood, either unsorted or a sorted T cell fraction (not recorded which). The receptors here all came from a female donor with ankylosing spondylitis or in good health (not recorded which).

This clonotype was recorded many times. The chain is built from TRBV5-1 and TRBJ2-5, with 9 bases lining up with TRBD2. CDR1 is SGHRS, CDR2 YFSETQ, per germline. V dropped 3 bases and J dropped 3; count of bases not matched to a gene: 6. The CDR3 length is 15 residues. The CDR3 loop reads CASSSVAGEEETQYF. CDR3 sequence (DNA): TGCGCCAGCAGCTCGGTAGCGGGAGAGGAAGAGACCCAGTACTTC.

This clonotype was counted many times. The CDR3 DNA follows: TGTGCCAGCAGTTTACGTCCTGGACAGGCGGGCACTGAAGCTTTCTTT. It specifies CASSLRPGQAGTEAFF. The rearrangement uses TRBV27 and TRBJ1-1; 7 bases fit TRBD1. Germline loops: CDR1 MNHEY, CDR2 SMNVEV (reference sequence). V lost 2 bases and J lost 4; bases outside the gene matches: 10. The CDR3 covers 16 residues.

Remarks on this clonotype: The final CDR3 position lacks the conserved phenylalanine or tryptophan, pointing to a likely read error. CDR3 loop: CASSPPGLAGGLSTDTQYL. DNA for the CDR3: TGTGCCAGCAGTCCGCCGGGACTAGCGGGAGGGCTATCCACAGATACGCAGTATTTG. The J gene is TRBJ2-3, the V gene TRBV28; 16 bases fit TRBD2. V trimming: 5 bases; J trimming: 2 bases; junction bases outside the gene matches: 10. The germline V gene has CDR1 MDHEN and CDR2 SYDVKM. The CDR3 extends over 19 amino acids.

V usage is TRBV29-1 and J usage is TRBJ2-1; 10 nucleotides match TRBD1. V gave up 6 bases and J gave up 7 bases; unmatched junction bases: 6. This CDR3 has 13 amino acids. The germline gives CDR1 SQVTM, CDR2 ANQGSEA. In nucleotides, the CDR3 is TGCAGCGTGGGGACAGGGGTTGAGAATGAGCAGTTCTTC. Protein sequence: CSVGTGVENEQFF.

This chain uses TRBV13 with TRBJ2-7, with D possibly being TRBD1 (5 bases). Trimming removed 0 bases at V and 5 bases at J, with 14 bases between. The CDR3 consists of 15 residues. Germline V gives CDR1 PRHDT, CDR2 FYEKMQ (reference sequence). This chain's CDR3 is CASSLGGDGFDEQYF. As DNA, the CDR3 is TGTGCCAGCAGCTTAGGAGGGGATGGGTTCGACGAGCAGTACTTC.

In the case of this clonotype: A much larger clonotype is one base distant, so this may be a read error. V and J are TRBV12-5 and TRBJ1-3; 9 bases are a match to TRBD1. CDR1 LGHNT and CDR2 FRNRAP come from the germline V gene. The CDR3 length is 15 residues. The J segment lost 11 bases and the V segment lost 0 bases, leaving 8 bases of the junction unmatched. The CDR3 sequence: CASGLVGGQGHAIYF. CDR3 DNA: TGTGCTAGTGGTTTGGTAGGGGGACAGGGACACGCCATATATTTT.

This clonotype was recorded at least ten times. The CDR3 sequence: CASSESTDYGYTF. The CDR3 DNA is TGCGCCAGCAGTGAGTCTACGGACTATGGCTACACCTTC. The V call is TRBV10-1, the J call TRBJ1-2; unclear D gene. This CDR3 region has 13 residues. Germline V CDR1 and CDR2: WNHNN, SYGVQD (reference sequence). V was trimmed by 0 bases and J by 3 bases, leaving 5 bases between them.

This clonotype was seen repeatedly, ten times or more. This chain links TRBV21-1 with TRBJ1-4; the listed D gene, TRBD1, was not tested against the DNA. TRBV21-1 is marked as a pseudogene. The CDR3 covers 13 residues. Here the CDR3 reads CARPKGPAEKLFF. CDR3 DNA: TGTGCCAGGCCGAAGGGGCCGGCTGAAAAACTGTTTTTT.

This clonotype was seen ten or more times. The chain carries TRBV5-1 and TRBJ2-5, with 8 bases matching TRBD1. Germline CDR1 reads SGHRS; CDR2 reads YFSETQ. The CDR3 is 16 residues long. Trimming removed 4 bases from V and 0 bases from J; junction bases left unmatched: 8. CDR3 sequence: CASSGGTGGYQETQYF. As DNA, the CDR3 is TGCGCCAGCAGCGGGGGGACAGGAGGCTACCAAGAGACCCAGTACTTC.

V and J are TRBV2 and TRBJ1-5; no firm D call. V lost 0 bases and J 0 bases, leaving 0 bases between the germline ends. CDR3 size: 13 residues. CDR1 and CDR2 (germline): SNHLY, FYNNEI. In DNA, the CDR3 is TGTGCCAGCAGTGAAGCTAGCAATCAGCCCCAGCATTTT. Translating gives CASSEASNQPQHF.

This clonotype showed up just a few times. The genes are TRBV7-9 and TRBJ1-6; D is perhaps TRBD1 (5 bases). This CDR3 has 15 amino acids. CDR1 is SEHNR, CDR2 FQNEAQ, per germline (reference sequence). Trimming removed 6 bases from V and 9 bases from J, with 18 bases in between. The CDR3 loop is CASSPRQGMTSPLHF. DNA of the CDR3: TGTGCCAGCAGTCCAAGGCAGGGCATGACTTCACCCCTCCACTTT.

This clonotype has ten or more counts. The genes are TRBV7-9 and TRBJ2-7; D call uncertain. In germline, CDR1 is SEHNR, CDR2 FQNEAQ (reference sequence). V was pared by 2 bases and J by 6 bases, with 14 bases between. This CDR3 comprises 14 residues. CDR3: CASSLPGSGPEQYF. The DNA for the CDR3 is TGTGCCAGCAGCTTACCAGGCTCCGGGCCCGAGCAGTACTTC.

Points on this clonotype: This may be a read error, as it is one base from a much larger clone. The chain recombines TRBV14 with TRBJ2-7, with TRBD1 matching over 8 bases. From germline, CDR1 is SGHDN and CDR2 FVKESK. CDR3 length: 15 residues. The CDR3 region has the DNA TGTGCCAGCAGCCTCCTCGACAGGGGTCTCGGCGAGCTGTACTTC. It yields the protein CASSLLDRGLGELYF.

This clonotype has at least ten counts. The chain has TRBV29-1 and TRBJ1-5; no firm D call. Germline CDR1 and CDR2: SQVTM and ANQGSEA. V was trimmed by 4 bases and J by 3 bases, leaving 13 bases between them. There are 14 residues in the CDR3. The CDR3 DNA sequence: TGCAGCGTTGCAGCCGGCGGGCCCAATCAGCCCCAGCATTTT. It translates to CSVAAGGPNQPQHF.

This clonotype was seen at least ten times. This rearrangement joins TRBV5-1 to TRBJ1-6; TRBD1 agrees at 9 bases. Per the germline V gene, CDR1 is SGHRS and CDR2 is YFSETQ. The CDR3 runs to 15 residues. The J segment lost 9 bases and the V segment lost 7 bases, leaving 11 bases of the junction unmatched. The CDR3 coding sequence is TGCGCCAGCCAAAACACGGACAGGGGAACTTCACCCCTCCACTTT. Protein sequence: CASQNTDRGTSPLHF.